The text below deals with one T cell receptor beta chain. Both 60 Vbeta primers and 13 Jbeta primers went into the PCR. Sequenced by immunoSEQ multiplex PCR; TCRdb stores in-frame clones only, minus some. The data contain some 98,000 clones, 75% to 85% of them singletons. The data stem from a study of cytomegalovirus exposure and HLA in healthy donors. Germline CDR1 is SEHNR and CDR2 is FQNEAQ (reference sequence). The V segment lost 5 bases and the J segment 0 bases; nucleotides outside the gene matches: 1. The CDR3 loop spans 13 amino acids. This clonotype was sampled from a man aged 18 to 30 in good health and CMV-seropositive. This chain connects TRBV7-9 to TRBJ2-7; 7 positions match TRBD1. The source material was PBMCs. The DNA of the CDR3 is TGTGCCAGCAGCCGGGACAGCTCCTACGAGCAGTACTTC. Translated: CASSRDSSYEQYF.